A selection of T cell receptor beta chains follows, all from one sample in a study of T cells in localized non-small cell lung cancer. The table came from immunoSEQ multiplex PCR; TCRdb's copy has only in-frame clones and leaves some out. The table includes under 55,000 clones, 60% to 85% detected once. The sequences come from PBMCs, collected before any cancer treatment. The receptors were gathered from a woman aged 40 to 75 with stage II lung adenocarcinoma. CDR3s leave out the opening cysteine and the closing phenylalanine or tryptophan.

v_gene	j_gene	CDR3aa
TRBV28	TRBJ1-5	ASSLLFSGNQPQH
TRBV27	TRBJ1-1	ASSLSRITEAF
TRBV9	TRBJ2-2	ASSGAQGRTGELF
TRBV10-3	TRBJ2-2	AISESTGIADLYTGELF
TRBV14	TRBJ1-1	ASSLPGMNTEAF
TRBV28	TRBJ2-7	ASSTEGPSSYEQY
TRBV7-9	TRBJ2-1	ASSLSGSYNEQF
TRBV19	TRBJ1-2	ASSTGPANYGYT
TRBV7-3	TRBJ2-3	ASSWGLAGGTDTQY
TRBV5-6	TRBJ2-2	ASRGRTGLTGELF
TRBV5-4	TRBJ2-3	ASSLDRADTQY
TRBV28	TRBJ2-1	ASSYKTTGNEQF
TRBV28	TRBJ1-1	ASSFKLGGNTEAF
TRBV15	TRBJ1-1	ATSRDGQGTEAF